Described below is a single TCR beta chain sequence and its context. The antigen is undetermined. One end of the junction fails to match germline, which may point to a read error. The data stem from a study of T cells in Graves' hyperthyroidism and ophthalmopathy. General study points: The model identified upcoming ophthalmopathy a median approximately six months ahead of onset.

The PBMCs studied were ones that came from 8 to 10 ml fresh peripheral blood. The CDR3 has 15 residues. CDR1 is SQVTM and CDR2 is ANQGSEA in the germline V gene. Template material for amplifying TCR beta CDR3 regions consisted of RNA transcripts. First-round RT-PCR of the TCR CDR3 relied on the HTBI primer set. TCRdb re-called the multiplex PCR reads with MiXCR, one entry per CDR3 protein. The sample includes 400,000 to 550,000 distinct CDR3 sequences, 13% to 15% of them seen just once. The sequence came from a woman aged 18-29 years with Graves' hyperthyroidism. The chain is built from TRBV29-1 and TRBJ1-2; D unclear. The sample comprised blood. CDR3 residues: CSVEDRAFTSYGYAF. CDR3 in DNA: TGCAGCGTTGAAGATCGGGCTTTCACGAGCTATGGCTACGCCTTC.